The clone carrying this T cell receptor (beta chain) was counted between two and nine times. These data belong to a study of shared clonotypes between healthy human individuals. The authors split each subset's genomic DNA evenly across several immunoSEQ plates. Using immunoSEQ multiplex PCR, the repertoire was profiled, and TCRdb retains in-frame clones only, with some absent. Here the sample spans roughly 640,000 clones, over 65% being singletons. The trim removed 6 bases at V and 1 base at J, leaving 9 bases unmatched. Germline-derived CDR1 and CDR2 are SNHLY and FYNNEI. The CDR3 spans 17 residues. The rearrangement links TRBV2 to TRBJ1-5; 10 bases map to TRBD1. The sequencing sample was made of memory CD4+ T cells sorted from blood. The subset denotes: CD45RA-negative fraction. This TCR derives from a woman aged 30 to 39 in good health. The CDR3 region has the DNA TGTGCCAGCAGCCGGGACAGGGGAAGGGGGAGCAATCAGCCCCAGCATTTT. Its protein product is CASSRDRGRGSNQPQHF.